This T cell receptor beta chain was obtained from a study of blood T cell repertoires in COVID-19. Study background: Samples came from the United States, Italy and Spain, spanning acute and convalescent COVID-19. PBMCs, B-cell-depleted T cells, or T cells provided the cDNA or gDNA that made up the material.

Trimming pared 5 bases from V and 1 base from J, leaving 7 bases between. The CDR3 loop spans 13 amino acids. How the authors handled the data: Reference gene primer amplification in the assay estimated nucleated cell counts. Using immunoSEQ multiplex PCR, the repertoire was profiled, and TCRdb retains in-frame clones only, with some absent. V and J calls and clone size are as listed in that table; D and trimming were resolved from the DNA. This sample has more than 95,000 clones; about four fifths occur once, and the top ten carry 15% to 20%. This chain uses TRBV12-3 or TRBV12-4 with TRBJ2-3, with D unresolved. Specimen: peripheral blood. The TCR sequence derives from a man at least 80 years old with acute or convalescent COVID-19. CDR3 sequence reads: CASSARRTDTQYF. CDR3 nucleotides: TGTGCCAGCAGTGCTAGACGCACAGATACGCAGTATTTT.